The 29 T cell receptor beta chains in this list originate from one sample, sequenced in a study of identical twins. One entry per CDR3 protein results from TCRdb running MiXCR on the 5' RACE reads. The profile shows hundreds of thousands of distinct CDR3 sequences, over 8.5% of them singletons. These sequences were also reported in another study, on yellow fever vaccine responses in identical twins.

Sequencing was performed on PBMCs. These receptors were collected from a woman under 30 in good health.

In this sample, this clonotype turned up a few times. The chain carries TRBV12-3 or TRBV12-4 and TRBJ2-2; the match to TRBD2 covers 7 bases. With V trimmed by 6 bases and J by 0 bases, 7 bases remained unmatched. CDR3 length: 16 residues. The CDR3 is CASRYPSGANTGELFF. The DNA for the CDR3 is TGTGCCAGCAGGTACCCTAGCGGAGCGAACACCGGGGAGCTGTTTTTT.

This chain's CDR3 is CASRRQGNEQFF. The CDR3 nucleotides are TGTGCCAGCAGGCGACAGGGGAATGAGCAGTTCTTC. The gene calls are TRBV6-6 and TRBJ2-1, with 8 bases aligning to TRBD1. Trimming cost V 6 bases and J 7 bases; bases outside gene matches: 2. This CDR3 spans 12 amino acids. Germline V gene lookup returns CDR1 MNHNY and CDR2 SVGAGI (reference sequence).

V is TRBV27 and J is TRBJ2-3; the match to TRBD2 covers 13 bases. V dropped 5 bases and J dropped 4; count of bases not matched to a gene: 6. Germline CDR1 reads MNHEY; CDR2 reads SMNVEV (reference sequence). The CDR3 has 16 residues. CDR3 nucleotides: TGTGCCAGCAGTCCGACTAGCGGGAGGAACTCAGATACGCAGTATTTT. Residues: CASSPTSGRNSDTQYF.

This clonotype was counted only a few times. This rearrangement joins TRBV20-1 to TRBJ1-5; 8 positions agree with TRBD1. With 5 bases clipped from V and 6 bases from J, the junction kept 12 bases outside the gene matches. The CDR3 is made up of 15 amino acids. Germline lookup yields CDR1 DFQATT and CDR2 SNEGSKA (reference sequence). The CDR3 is CSAYRQGRKAQPQHF. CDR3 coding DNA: TGCAGTGCTTACAGACAGGGGCGGAAAGCTCAGCCCCAGCATTTT.

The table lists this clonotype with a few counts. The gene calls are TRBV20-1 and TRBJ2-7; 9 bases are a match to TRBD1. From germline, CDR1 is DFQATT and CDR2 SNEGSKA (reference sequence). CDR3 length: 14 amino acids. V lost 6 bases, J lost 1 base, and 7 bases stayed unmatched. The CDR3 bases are TGCAGTGCCTTGGACAGGGGCAGGTCCTACGAGCAGTACTTC. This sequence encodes CSALDRGRSYEQYF.

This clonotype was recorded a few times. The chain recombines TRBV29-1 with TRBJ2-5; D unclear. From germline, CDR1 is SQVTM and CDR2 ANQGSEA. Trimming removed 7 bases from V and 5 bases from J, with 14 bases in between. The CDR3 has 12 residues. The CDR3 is CSAWGPMETQYF. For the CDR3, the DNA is TGCAGCGCCTGGGGTCCTATGGAGACCCAGTACTTC.

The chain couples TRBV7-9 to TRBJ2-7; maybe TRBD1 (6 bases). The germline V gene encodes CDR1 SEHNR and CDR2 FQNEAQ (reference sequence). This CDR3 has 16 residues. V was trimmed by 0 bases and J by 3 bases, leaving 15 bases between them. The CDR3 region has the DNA TGTGCCAGCAGCTTAGCGAAGGGCAGGGGTCTCTACGAGCAGTACTTC. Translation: CASSLAKGRGLYEQYF.

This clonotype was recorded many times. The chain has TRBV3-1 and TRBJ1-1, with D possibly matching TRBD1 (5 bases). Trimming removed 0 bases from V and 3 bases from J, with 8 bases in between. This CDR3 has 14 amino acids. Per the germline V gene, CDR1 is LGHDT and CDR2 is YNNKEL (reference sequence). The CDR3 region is CASSQDRDDTEAFF. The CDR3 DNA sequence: TGTGCCAGCAGCCAAGACAGGGACGACACTGAAGCTTTCTTT.

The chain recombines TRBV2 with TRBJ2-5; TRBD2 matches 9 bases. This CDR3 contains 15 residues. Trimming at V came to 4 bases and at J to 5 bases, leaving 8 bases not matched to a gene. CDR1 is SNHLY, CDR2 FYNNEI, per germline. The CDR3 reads CASSVQRGVRETQYF. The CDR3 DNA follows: TGTGCCAGCAGTGTCCAGCGGGGGGTCCGGGAGACCCAGTACTTC.

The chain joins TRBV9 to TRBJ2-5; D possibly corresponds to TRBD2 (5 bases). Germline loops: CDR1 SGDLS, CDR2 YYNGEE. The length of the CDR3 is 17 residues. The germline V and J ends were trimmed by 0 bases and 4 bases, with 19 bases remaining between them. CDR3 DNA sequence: TGTGCCAGCAGCGTAGGTGGGAGCGGCACCCTCGGAGAGACCCAGTACTTC. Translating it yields CASSVGGSGTLGETQYF.

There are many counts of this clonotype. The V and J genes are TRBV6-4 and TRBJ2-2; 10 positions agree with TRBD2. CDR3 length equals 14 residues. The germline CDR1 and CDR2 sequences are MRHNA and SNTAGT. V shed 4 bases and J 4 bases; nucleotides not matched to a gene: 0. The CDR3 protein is CASSASGGTGELFF. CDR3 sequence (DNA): TGTGCCAGCAGTGCTAGCGGGGGCACCGGGGAGCTGTTTTTT.

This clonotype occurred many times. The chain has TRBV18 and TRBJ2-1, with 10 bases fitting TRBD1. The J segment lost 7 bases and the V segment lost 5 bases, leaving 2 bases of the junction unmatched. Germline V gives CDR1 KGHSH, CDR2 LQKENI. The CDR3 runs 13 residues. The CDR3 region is CASSDRGRNEQFF. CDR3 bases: TGTGCCAGCTCAGACAGGGGGCGGAATGAGCAGTTCTTC.

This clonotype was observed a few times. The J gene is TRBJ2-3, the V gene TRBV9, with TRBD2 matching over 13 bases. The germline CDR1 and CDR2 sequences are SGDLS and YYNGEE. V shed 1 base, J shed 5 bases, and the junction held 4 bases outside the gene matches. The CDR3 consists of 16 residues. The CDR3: CASSVTSGGAGDTQYF. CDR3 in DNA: TGTGCCAGCAGCGTAACTAGCGGGGGGGCTGGAGATACGCAGTATTTT.

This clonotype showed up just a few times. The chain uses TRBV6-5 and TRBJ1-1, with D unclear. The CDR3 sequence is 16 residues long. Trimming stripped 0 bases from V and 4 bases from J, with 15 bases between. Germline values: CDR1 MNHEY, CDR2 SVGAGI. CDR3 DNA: TGTGCCAGCAGTTACTCGATTATTAGCGGTGGCACTGAAGCTTTCTTT. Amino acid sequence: CASSYSIISGGTEAFF.

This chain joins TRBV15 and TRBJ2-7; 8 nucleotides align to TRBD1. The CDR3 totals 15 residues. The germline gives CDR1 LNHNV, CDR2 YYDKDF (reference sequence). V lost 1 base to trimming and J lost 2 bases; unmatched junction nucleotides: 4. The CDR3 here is CATSRGAGGPYEQYF. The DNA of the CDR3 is TGTGCCACCAGCAGAGGGGCAGGGGGCCCCTACGAGCAGTACTTC. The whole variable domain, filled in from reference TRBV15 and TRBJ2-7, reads DAMVIQNPRYQVTQFGKPVTLSCSQTLNHNVMYWYQQKSSQAPKLLFHYYDKDFNNEADTPDNFQSRRPNTSFCFLDIRSPGLGDTAMYLCATSRGAGGPYEQYFGPGTRLTVT.

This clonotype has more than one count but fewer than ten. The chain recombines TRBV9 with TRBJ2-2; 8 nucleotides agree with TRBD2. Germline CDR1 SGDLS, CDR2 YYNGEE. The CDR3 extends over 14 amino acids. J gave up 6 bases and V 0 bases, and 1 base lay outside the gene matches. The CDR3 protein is CASSVDGGAGELFF. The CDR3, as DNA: TGTGCCAGCAGCGTAGACGGGGGGGCCGGGGAGCTGTTTTTT.

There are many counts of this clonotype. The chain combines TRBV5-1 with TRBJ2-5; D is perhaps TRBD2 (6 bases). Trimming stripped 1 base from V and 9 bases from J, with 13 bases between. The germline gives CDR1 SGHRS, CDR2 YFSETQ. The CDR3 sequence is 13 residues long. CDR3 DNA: TGCGCCAGCAGCTTGAGGATGGGGGGTCCCCAGTACTTC. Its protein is CASSLRMGGPQYF.

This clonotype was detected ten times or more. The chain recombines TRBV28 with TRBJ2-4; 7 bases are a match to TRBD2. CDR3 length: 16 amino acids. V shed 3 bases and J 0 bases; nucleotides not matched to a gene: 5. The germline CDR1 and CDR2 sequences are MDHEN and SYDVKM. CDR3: CASSLGGKLAKNIQYF. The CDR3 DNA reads TGTGCCAGCAGTTTGGGGGGGAAACTAGCCAAAAACATTCAGTACTTC.

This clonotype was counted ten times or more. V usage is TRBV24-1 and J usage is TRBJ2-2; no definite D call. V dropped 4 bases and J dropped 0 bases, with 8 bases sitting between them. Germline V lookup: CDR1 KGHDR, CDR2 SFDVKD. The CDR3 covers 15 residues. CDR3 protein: CATSDPTPNTGELFF. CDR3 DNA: TGTGCCACCAGTGACCCGACACCGAACACCGGGGAGCTGTTTTTT.

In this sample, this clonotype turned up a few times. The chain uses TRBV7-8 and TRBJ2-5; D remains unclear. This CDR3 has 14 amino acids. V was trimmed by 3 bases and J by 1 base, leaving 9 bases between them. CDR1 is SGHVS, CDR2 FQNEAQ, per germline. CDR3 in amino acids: CASSFGPAQETQYF. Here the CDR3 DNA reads TGTGCCAGCAGCTTTGGACCAGCCCAAGAGACCCAGTACTTC.

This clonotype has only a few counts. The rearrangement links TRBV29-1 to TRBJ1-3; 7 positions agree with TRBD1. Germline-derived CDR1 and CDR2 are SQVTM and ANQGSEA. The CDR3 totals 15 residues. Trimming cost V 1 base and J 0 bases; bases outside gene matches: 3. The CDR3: CSVEGTGPSGNTIYF. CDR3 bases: TGCAGCGTTGAAGGGACAGGCCCCTCTGGAAACACCATATATTTT. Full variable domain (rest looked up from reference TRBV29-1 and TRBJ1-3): SAVISQKPSRDICQRGTSLTIQCQVDSQVTMMFWYRQQPGQSLTLIATANQGSEATYESGFVIDKFPISRPNLTFSTLTVSNMSPEDSSIYLCSVEGTGPSGNTIYFGEGSWLTVV.

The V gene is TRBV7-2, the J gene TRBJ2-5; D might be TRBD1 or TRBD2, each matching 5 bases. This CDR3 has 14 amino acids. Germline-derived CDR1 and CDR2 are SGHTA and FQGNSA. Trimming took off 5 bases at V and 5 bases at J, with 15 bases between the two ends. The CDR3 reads CASSPRWGYETQYF. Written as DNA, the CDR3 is TGTGCCAGCAGCCCCCGATGGGGGTACGAGACCCAGTACTTC.

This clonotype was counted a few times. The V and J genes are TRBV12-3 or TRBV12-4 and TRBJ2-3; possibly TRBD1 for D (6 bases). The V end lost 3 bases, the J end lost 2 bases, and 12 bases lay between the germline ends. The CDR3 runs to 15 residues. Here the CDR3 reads CASSFEQGNTDTQYF. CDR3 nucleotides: TGTGCCAGCAGTTTTGAACAGGGAAACACAGATACGCAGTATTTT.

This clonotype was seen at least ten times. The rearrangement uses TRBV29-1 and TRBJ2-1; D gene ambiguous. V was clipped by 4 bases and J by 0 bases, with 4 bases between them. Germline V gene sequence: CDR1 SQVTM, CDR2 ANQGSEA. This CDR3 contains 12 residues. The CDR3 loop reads CSVGDSYNEQFF. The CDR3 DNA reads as TGCAGCGTTGGGGACTCCTACAATGAGCAGTTCTTC.

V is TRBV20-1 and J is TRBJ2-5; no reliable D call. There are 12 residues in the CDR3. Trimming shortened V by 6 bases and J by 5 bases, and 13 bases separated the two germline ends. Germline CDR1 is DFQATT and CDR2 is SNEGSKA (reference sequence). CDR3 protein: CSAVIPAETQYF. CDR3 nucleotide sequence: TGCAGTGCAGTCATCCCAGCCGAGACCCAGTACTTC.

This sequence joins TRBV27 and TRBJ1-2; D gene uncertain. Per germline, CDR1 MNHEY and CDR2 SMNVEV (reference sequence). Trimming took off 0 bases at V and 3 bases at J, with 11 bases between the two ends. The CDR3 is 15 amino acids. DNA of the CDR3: TGTGCCAGCAGTTTATCAGGGTCCCACTACTATGGCTACACCTTC. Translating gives CASSLSGSHYYGYTF.

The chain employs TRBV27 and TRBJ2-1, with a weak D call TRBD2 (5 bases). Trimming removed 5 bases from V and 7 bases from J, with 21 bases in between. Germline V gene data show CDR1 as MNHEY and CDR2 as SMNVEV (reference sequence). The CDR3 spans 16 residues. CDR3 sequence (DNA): TGTGCCAGCAGTCGGACTGGGCGGAGGACGGAGAATGAGCAGTTCTTC. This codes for CASSRTGRRTENEQFF.

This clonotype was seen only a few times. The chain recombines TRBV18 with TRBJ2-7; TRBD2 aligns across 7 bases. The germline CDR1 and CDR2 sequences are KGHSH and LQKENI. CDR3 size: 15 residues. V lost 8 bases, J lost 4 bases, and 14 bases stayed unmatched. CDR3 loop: CASTSDFAGAYEQYF. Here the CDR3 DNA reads TGTGCCAGCACATCCGACTTCGCGGGAGCGTACGAGCAGTACTTC.

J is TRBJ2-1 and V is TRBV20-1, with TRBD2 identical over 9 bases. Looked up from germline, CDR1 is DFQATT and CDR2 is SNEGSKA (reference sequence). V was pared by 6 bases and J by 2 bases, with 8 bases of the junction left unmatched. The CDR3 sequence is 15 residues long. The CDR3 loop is CSATEGGRAYNEQFF. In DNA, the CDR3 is TGCAGTGCCACAGAGGGCGGGAGGGCCTACAATGAGCAGTTCTTC.